This TCR beta chain was recovered during a study of T cells in Graves' hyperthyroidism and ophthalmopathy. Researchers took RNA transcripts and amplified the TCR beta CDR3 regions from them. Primed by the HTBI set, a first-round RT-PCR was run on the TCR CDR3. From the multiplex PCR reads, TCRdb called clonotypes with MiXCR, one entry per CDR3 protein. Of 250,000 to 350,000 distinct CDR3 sequences listed, approximately 16% are singletons. Graves' hyperthyroidism showing no ophthalmopathy progression within 18 months was considered stable. Sample: blood. The clonotype originates from a man aged 25 to 45 with Graves' hyperthyroidism.

CDR3 coding DNA: TGTGCCAGCAGCTTTGCCGGGAGACACACCGGGGAGCTGTTTTTT. Translated, it gives CASSFAGRHTGELFF. This rearrangement joins TRBV13 to TRBJ2-2; D perhaps matches TRBD2 (6 bases). Germline-derived CDR1 and CDR2 are PRHDT and FYEKMQ (reference sequence). There are 15 residues in the CDR3. V was cut by 3 bases and J by 3 bases, with 11 bases left in between.